This is a list of T cell receptor beta chains from one sample in a study of cytomegalovirus exposure and HLA in healthy donors. Method: immunoSEQ multiplex PCR; TCRdb's copy keeps in-frame clones and lacks some. This sample has 130,000 to 150,000 clones, with about 79% found just once. The sample consisted of PBMCs. The receptors were gathered from a male donor in good health and CMV-seronegative. Each CDR3 is given with its conserved first and last residue. Fields, in order: CDR3 length, clone size, V gene, D gene, J gene, CDR3 protein, CDR3 DNA. The D gene is left open where the match is weak. Rows may omit the clone size; those that give it use once, few, many or a size class.

length: 15
size: .
V: TRBV5-1
D: .
J: TRBJ1-1
CDR3: CASLTRPGTNTEAFF
DNA: TGCGCCAGCCTCACCCGGCCGGGTACGAACACTGAAGCTTTCTTT

length: 15
size: few
V: TRBV6-1
D: TRBD1
J: TRBJ2-1
CDR3: CASSDGQGENNEQFF
DNA: TGTGCCAGCAGTGACGGACAGGGGGAAAATAATGAGCAGTTCTTC

length: 13
size: .
V: TRBV2
D: .
J: TRBJ2-7
CDR3: CASTLTASYEQYF
DNA: TGTGCCAGCACCCTGACAGCCTCCTACGAGCAGTACTTC

length: 17
size: .
V: TRBV12-5
D: TRBD2
J: TRBJ2-1
CDR3: CASSLARTSGGFNEQFF
DNA: TGTGCTAGTAGTTTGGCAAGGACTAGCGGGGGGTTCAATGAGCAGTTCTTC

length: 14
size: .
V: TRBV13
D: .
J: TRBJ2-7
CDR3: CASSLEGGTYEQYF
DNA: TGTGCCAGCAGCTTAGAGGGGGGGACCTACGAGCAGTACTTC

length: 16
size: .
V: TRBV5-1
D: .
J: TRBJ1-1
CDR3: CASSHRQAPVGTEAFF
DNA: TGCGCCAGCAGCCACAGACAGGCCCCAGTGGGGACTGAAGCTTTCTTT

length: 11
size: .
V: TRBV30
D: .
J: TRBJ1-6
CDR3: CAWSSGLPLHF
DNA: TGTGCCTGGAGTTCAGGCTTACCCCTCCACTTT

length: 15
size: .
V: TRBV6-1
D: TRBD1
J: TRBJ2-7
CDR3: CPSSEGGQGVYEQYF
DNA: TGTCCCAGCAGTGAAGGGGGACAGGGGGTCTACGAGCAGTACTTC

length: 16
size: .
V: TRBV7-2
D: TRBD2
J: TRBJ2-7
CDR3: CASSRGTSGTSYEQYF
DNA: TGTGCCAGCAGCCGCGGGACTAGCGGCACCTCCTACGAGCAGTACTTC

length: 16
size: .
V: TRBV7-9
D: TRBD2
J: TRBJ2-7
CDR3: CASSAGLWTSTYEQYF
DNA: TGTGCCAGCAGCGCCGGTCTTTGGACTAGTACCTACGAGCAGTACTTC

length: 13
size: .
V: TRBV7-2
D: .
J: TRBJ2-7
CDR3: CASEAGAGLRQYF
DNA: TGTGCCAGTGAGGCGGGCGCCGGACTGCGGCAGTACTTC

length: 14
size: .
V: TRBV15
D: .
J: TRBJ1-5
CDR3: CATSRGSSNQPQHF
DNA: TGTGCCACCAGCAGAGGTAGTAGCAATCAGCCCCAGCATTTT

length: 13
size: few
V: TRBV30
D: TRBD1
J: TRBJ1-2
CDR3: CASATGVDYGYPF
DNA: TGTGCCTCCGCGACAGGGGTCGACTATGGCTACCCCTTC

length: 18
size: .
V: TRBV19
D: TRBD1
J: TRBJ2-7
CDR3: CASSIRGQGSTFSYEQYF
DNA: TGTGCCAGTAGTATCCGGGGACAGGGCTCAACATTCTCCTACGAGCAGTACTTC

length: 15
size: .
V: TRBV7-9
D: .
J: TRBJ2-1
CDR3: CASSLDSWGYNEQFF
DNA: TGTGCCAGCTCCCTGGACTCCTGGGGCTACAATGAGCAGTTCTTC

length: 16
size: .
V: TRBV25-1
D: .
J: TRBJ1-2
CDR3: CASSESRGQFNYGYTF
DNA: TGTGCCAGCAGTGAGAGTAGAGGGCAGTTTAACTATGGCTACACCTTC

length: 16
size: .
V: TRBV6-6
D: .
J: TRBJ1-2
CDR3: CASSYSTVTMNYGYTF
DNA: TGTGCCAGCAGTTACTCGACAGTCACTATGAACTATGGCTACACCTTC

length: 15
size: .
V: TRBV6-5
D: TRBD2
J: TRBJ2-5
CDR3: CASSQVLAGVETQYF
DNA: TGTGCCAGCAGTCAAGTACTAGCGGGAGTTGAGACCCAGTACTTC

length: 15
size: .
V: TRBV19
D: TRBD1
J: TRBJ1-3
CDR3: CASSIRTGVGNTIYF
DNA: TGTGCCAGTAGTATCCGGACAGGGGTTGGAAACACCATATATTTT

length: 15
size: .
V: TRBV6-4
D: TRBD1
J: TRBJ1-2
CDR3: CASSDSTEGADGYTF
DNA: TGTGCCAGCAGTGACTCGACTGAGGGGGCGGATGGCTACACCTTC

length: 18
size: .
V: TRBV13
D: TRBD1
J: TRBJ2-7
CDR3: CASSLRTGGALYEYEQYF
DNA: TGTGCCAGCAGCCTCCGGACAGGGGGCGCATTGTATGAATACGAGCAGTACTTC

length: 15
size: few
V: TRBV5-4
D: TRBD1
J: TRBJ1-2
CDR3: CASSSLRDRDYGYTF
DNA: TGTGCCAGCAGCTCCCTACGGGACAGGGACTATGGCTACACCTTC

length: 15
size: .
V: TRBV5-1
D: .
J: TRBJ1-3
CDR3: CASSLTNRAGNTIYF
DNA: TGCGCCAGCAGCTTAACGAACAGAGCCGGAAACACCATATATTTT

length: 15
size: few
V: TRBV15
D: TRBD1
J: TRBJ1-2
CDR3: CATSRDNRGLYGYTF
DNA: TGTGCCACCAGCAGAGATAACAGGGGGCTCTATGGCTACACCTTC

length: 15
size: .
V: TRBV5-1
D: TRBD2
J: TRBJ2-1
CDR3: CASSSGLAGVREQFF
DNA: TGCGCCAGCAGCTCCGGACTAGCGGGGGTACGTGAGCAGTTCTTC

length: 16
size: .
V: TRBV29-1
D: .
J: TRBJ1-2
CDR3: CSVEGGDTDFNYGYTF
DNA: TGCAGCGTTGAAGGAGGGGACACCGACTTTAACTATGGCTACACCTTC

length: 17
size: .
V: TRBV7-8
D: TRBD1
J: TRBJ1-5
CDR3: CASSTPGQGRNNQPQHF
DNA: TGTGCCAGCAGCACGCCGGGACAGGGGAGGAACAATCAGCCCCAGCATTTT

length: 13
size: .
V: TRBV6-4
D: .
J: TRBJ1-1
CDR3: CASRMGAYTEAFF
DNA: TGTGCCAGCAGGATGGGAGCGTACACTGAAGCTTTCTTT

length: 15
size: .
V: TRBV6-6
D: .
J: TRBJ2-7
CDR3: CASSYGVAALYEQYF
DNA: TGTGCCAGCAGTTACGGGGTAGCGGCCCTCTACGAGCAGTACTTC

length: 17
size: .
V: TRBV27
D: TRBD2
J: TRBJ2-2
CDR3: CASSLGGRYPNTGELFF
DNA: TGTGCCAGCAGTTTAGGCGGGAGGTACCCGAACACCGGGGAGCTGTTTTTT

length: 14
size: .
V: TRBV5-6
D: .
J: TRBJ1-1
CDR3: CASSSGVMNTEAFF
DNA: TGTGCCAGCAGCTCAGGGGTAATGAACACTGAAGCTTTCTTT

length: 12
size: .
V: TRBV27
D: .
J: TRBJ1-1
CDR3: CASSFRGTEAFF
DNA: TGTGCCAGCAGTTTCCGGGGCACTGAAGCTTTCTTT

length: 13
size: .
V: TRBV9
D: .
J: TRBJ1-5
CDR3: CASSGAPGQPQHF
DNA: TGTGCCAGCAGCGGTGCCCCAGGCCAGCCCCAGCATTTT

length: 16
size: .
V: TRBV6-5
D: TRBD1
J: TRBJ2-5
CDR3: CASSYGQGAAGETQYF
DNA: TGTGCCAGCAGTTACGGACAGGGGGCGGCCGGAGAGACCCAGTACTTC

length: 16
size: .
V: TRBV9
D: TRBD1
J: TRBJ1-2
CDR3: CASSVGLPGQPYGYTF
DNA: TGTGCCAGCAGCGTAGGTTTACCGGGACAGCCATATGGCTACACCTTC

length: 16
size: .
V: TRBV15
D: .
J: TRBJ1-2
CDR3: CATSPPGEGGHHGYTF
DNA: TGTGCCACCAGCCCTCCAGGGGAGGGAGGTCACCATGGCTACACCTTC

length: 18
size: .
V: TRBV7-9
D: TRBD1
J: TRBJ1-2
CDR3: CASSSFRDRGARNYGYTF
DNA: TGTGCCAGCAGCTCATTCCGGGACAGGGGTGCCCGTAACTATGGCTACACCTTC

length: 14
size: .
V: TRBV27
D: .
J: TRBJ2-3
CDR3: CASRRKDSSDTQYF
DNA: TGTGCCAGCCGTCGAAAAGACTCTTCCGATACGCAGTATTTT

length: 16
size: .
V: TRBV6-6
D: .
J: TRBJ1-3
CDR3: CASSYGSGISGNTIYF
DNA: TGTGCCAGCAGTTACGGGTCCGGGATCTCTGGAAACACCATATATTTT

length: 16
size: .
V: TRBV9
D: TRBD2
J: TRBJ2-7
CDR3: CASSVGSRGGVGEQYF
DNA: TGTGCCAGCAGCGTAGGGTCCCGGGGGGGGGTGGGAGAGCAGTACTTC

length: 12
size: .
V: TRBV9
D: .
J: TRBJ2-5
CDR3: CASSASSETQYF
DNA: TGTGCCAGCAGCGCCAGTTCGGAGACCCAGTACTTC

length: 12
size: once
V: TRBV30
D: .
J: TRBJ1-2
CDR3: CAWIQGPYGYTF
DNA: TGTGCCTGGATCCAGGGCCCCTATGGCTACACCTTC